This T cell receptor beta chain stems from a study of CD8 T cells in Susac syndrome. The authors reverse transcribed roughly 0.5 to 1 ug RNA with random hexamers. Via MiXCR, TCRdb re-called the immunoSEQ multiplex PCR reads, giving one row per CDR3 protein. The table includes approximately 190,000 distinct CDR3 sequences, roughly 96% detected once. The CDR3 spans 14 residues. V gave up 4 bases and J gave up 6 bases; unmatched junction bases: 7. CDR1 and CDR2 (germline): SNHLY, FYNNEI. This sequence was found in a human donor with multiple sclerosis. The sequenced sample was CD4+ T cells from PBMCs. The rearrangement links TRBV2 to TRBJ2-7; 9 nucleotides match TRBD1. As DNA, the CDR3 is TGTGCCAGCAGTGGTCGGACAGGGGCGAGCGAGCAGTACTTC. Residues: CASSGRTGASEQYF. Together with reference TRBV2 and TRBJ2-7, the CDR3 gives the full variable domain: EPEVTQTPSHQVTQMGQEVILRCVPISNHLYFYWYRQILGQKVEFLVSFYNNEISEKSEIFDDQFSVERPDGSNFTLKIRSTKLEDSAMYFCASSGRTGASEQYFGPGTRLTVT.